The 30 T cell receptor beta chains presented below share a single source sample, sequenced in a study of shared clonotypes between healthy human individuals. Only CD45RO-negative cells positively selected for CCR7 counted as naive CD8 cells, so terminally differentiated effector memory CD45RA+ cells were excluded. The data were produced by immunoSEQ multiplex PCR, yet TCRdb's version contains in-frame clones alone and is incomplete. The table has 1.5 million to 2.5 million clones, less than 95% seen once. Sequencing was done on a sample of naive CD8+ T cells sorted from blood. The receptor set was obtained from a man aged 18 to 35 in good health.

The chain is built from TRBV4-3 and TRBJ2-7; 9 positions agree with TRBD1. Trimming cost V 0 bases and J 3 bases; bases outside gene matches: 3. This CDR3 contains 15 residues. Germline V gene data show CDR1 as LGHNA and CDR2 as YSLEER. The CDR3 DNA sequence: TGCGCCAGCAGCCAAGATTCGGGACAGGGCTACGAGCAGTACTTC. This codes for CASSQDSGQGYEQYF.

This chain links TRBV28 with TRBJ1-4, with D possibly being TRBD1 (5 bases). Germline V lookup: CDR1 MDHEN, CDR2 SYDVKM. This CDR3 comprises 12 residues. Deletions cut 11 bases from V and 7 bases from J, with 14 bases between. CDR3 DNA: TGTGCCGGGAGCGGGGGAGGTGAAAAACTGTTTTTT. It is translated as CAGSGGGEKLFF.

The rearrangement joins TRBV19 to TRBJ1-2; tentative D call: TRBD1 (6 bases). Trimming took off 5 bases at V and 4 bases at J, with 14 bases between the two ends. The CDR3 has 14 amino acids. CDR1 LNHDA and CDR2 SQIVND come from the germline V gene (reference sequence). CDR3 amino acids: CASSLTGQSYGYTF. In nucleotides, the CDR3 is TGTGCCAGTAGTTTGACGGGACAATCCTATGGCTACACCTTC.

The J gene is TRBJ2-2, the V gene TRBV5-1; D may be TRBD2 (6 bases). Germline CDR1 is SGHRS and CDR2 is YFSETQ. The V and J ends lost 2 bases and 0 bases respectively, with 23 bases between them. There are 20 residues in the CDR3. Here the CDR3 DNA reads TGCGCCAGCAGCTTTTATCGGACGGGAGTCGGGGCTACGAACACCGGGGAGCTGTTTTTT. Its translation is CASSFYRTGVGATNTGELFF.

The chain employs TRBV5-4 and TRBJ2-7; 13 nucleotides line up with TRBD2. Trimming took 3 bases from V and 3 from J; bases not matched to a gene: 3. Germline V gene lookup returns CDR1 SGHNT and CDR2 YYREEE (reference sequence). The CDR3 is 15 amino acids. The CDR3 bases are TGTGCCAGCAGCTACGGACTAGCGGGAGTCTACGAGCAGTACTTC. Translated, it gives CASSYGLAGVYEQYF.

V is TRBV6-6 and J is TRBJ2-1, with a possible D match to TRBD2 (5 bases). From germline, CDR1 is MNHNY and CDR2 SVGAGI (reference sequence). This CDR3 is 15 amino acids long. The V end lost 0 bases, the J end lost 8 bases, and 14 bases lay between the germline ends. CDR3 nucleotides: TGTGCCAGCAGTTACTCGACACTAGATATCGATGAGCAGTTCTTC. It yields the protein CASSYSTLDIDEQFF.

In DNA form, the CDR3 reads TGCAGCGTTGAAGGGGGCCCTCCCCGCACAGATACGCAGTATTTT. Residues: CSVEGGPPRTDTQYF. The rearrangement links TRBV29-1 to TRBJ2-3, with a weak D call TRBD1 (5 bases). V was pared by 1 base and J by 1 base, with 12 bases between. The CDR3 is 15 amino acids. Germline V gene data show CDR1 as SQVTM and CDR2 as ANQGSEA.

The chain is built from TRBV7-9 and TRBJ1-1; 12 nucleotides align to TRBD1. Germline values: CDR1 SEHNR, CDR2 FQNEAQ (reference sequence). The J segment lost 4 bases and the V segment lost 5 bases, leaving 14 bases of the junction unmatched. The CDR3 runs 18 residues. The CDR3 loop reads CASSPPGTGGVVSTEAFF. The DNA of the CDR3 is TGTGCCAGCAGCCCCCCCGGGACAGGGGGCGTCGTTAGCACTGAAGCTTTCTTT.

The CDR3 nucleotides are TGTGCCAGCAGCGGGACAGGGTCCTATGGCTACACCTTC. It is translated as CASSGTGSYGYTF. The V call is TRBV5-6, the J call TRBJ1-2; 9 positions agree with TRBD1. This CDR3 is 13 amino acids long. V lost 4 bases and J lost 4; bases outside the gene matches: 2. The V gene's germline CDR1 is SGHDT and CDR2 YYEEEE.

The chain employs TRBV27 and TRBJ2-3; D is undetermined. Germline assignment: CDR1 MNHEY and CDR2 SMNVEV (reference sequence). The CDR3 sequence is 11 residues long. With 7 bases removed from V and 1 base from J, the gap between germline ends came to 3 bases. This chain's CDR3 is CASIGTDTQYF. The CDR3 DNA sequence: TGTGCCAGCATTGGCACAGATACGCAGTATTTT.

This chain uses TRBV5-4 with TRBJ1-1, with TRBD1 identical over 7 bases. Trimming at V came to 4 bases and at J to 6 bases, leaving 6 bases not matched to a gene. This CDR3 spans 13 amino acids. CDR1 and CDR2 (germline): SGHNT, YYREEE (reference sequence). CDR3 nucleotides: TGTGCCAGCAGCATTGACAGGGCCCCTGAAGCTTTCTTT. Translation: CASSIDRAPEAFF.

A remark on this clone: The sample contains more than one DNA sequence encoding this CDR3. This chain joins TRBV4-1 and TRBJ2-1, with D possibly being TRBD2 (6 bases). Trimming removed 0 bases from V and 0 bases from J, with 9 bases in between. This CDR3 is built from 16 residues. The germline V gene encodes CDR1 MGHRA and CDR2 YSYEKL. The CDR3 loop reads CASSQERGSSYNEQFF. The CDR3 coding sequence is TGCGCCAGCAGCCAAGAGCGGGGAAGCTCCTACAATGAGCAGTTCTTC.

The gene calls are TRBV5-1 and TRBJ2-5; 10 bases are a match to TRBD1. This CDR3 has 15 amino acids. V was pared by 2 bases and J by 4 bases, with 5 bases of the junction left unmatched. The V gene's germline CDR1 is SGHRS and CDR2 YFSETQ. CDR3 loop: CASSFGTGVIETQYF. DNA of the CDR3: TGCGCCAGCAGCTTTGGGACAGGGGTCATAGAGACCCAGTACTTC.

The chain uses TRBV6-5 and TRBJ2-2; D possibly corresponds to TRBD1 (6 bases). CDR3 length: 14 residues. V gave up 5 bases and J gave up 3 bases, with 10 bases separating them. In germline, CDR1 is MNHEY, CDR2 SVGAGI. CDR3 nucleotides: TGTGCCAGCAGTCGGCAGGGGCACACCGGGGAGCTGTTTTTT. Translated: CASSRQGHTGELFF.

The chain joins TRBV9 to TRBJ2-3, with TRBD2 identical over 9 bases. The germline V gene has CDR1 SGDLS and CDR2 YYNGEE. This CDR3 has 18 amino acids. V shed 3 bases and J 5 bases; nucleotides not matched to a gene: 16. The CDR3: CASSDTSGSGSPVDTQYF. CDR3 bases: TGTGCCAGCAGCGATACGAGCGGTAGCGGGAGTCCAGTAGATACGCAGTATTTT. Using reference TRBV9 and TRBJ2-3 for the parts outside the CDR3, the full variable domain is DSGVTQTPKHLITATGQRVTLRCSPRSGDLSVYWYQQSLDQGLQFLIQYYNGEERAKGNILERFSAQQFPDLHSELNLSSLELGDSALYFCASSDTSGSGSPVDTQYFGPGTRLTVL.

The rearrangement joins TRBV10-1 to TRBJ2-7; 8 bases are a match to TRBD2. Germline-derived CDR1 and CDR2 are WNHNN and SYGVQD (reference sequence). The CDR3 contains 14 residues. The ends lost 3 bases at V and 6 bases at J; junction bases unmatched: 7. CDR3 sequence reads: CASSEFRGGGEQYF. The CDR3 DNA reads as TGCGCCAGCAGTGAATTCCGGGGGGGCGGCGAGCAGTACTTC.

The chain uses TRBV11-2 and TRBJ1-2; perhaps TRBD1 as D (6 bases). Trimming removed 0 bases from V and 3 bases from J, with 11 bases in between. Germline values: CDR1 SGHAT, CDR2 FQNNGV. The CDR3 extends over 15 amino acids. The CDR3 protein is CASSLEAGADYGYTF. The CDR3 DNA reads TGTGCCAGCAGCTTAGAGGCGGGGGCTGACTATGGCTACACCTTC.

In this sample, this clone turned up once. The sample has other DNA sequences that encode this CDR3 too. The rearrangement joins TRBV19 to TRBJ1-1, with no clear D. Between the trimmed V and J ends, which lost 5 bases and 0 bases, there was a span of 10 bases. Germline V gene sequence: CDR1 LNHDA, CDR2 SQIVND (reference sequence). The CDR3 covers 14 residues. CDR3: CASSEGLLNTEAFF. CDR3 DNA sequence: TGTGCCAGTAGTGAAGGACTGCTGAACACTGAAGCTTTCTTT.

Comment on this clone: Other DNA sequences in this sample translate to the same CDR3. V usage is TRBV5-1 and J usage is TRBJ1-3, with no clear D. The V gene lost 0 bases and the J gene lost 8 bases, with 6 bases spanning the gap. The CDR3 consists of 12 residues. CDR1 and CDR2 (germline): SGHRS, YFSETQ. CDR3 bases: TGCGCCAGCAGCTTGGCCGGGGACACCATATATTTT. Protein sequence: CASSLAGDTIYF.

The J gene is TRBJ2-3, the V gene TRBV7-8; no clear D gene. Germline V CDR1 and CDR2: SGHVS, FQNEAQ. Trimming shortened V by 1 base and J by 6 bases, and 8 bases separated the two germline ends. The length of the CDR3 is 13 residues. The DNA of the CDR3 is TGTGCCAGCAGCTTAGTGATGTCGGATACGCAGTATTTT. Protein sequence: CASSLVMSDTQYF.

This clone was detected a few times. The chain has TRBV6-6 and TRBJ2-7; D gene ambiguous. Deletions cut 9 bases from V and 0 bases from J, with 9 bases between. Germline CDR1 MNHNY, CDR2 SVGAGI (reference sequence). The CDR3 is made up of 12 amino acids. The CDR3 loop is CASRDGSYEQYF. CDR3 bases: TGTGCCAGTCGAGACGGCTCCTACGAGCAGTACTTC.

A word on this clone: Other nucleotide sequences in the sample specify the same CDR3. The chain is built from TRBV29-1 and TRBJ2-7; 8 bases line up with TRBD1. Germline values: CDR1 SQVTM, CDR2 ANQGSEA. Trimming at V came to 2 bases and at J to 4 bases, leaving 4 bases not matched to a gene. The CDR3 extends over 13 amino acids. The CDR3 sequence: CSVEPTGGYEQYF. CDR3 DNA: TGCAGCGTTGAACCCACAGGGGGGTACGAGCAGTACTTC.

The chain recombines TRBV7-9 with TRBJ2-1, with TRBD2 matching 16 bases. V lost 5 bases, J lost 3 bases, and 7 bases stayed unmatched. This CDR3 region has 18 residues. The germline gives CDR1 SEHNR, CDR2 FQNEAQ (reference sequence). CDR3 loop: CASSLMGLAGGGYNEQFF. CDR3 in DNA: TGTGCCAGCAGCCTGATGGGACTAGCGGGAGGGGGCTACAATGAGCAGTTCTTC.

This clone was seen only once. The CDR3, as DNA: TGTGCCAGCTCGTTGGATCCCATCGAGTCCTACGAGCAGTACTTC. Encoded protein: CASSLDPIESYEQYF. V is TRBV6-4 and J is TRBJ2-7; D call uncertain. The CDR3 has 15 residues. Germline V gene sequence: CDR1 MRHNA, CDR2 SNTAGT. The ends were cut back, 8 bases at V and 1 base at J, with 18 bases in the middle.

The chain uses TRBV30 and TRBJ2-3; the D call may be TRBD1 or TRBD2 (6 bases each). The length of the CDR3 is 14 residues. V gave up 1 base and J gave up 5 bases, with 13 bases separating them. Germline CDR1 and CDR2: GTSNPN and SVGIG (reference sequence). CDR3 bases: TGTGCCTGGAGTGAGGGGGGTGTAGGAGATACGCAGTATTTT. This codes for CAWSEGGVGDTQYF.

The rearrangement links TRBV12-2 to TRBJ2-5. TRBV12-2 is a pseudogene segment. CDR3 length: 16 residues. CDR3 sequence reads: CASRFSGRRSQETQYF. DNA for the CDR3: TGTGCAAGTCGCTTTTCGGGACGGAGAAGTCAAGAGACCCAGTACTTC.

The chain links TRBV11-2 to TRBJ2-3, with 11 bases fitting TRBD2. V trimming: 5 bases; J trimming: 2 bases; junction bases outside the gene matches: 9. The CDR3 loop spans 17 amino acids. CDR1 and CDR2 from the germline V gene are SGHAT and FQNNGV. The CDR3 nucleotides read TGTGCCAGCAGCCAGACCGGGACTAGCGGAACCACAGATACGCAGTATTTT. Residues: CASSQTGTSGTTDTQYF. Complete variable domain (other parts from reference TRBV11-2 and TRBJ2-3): EAGVAQSPRYKIIEKRQSVAFWCNPISGHATLYWYQQILGQGPKLLIQFQNNGVVDDSQLPKDRFSAERLKGVDSTLKIQPAKLEDSAVYLCASSQTGTSGTTDTQYFGPGTRLTVL.

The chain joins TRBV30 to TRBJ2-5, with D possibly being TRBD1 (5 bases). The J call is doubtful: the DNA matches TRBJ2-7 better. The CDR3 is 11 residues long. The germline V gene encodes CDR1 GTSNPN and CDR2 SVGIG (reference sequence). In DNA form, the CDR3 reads TGTGCCTGGAGACAGGACTACGAGCAGTACTTC. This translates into CAWRQDYEQYF.

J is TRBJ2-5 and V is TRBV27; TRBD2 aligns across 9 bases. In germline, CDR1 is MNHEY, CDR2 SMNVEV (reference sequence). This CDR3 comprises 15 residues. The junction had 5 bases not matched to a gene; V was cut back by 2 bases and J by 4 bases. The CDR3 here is CASSLVASGAETQYF. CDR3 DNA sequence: TGTGCCAGCAGTTTAGTAGCTAGCGGGGCAGAGACCCAGTACTTC.

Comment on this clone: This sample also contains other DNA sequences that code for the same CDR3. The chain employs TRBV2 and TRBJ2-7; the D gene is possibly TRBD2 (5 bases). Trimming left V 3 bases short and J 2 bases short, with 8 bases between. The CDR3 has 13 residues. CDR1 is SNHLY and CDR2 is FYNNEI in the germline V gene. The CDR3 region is CASSETRAYEQYF. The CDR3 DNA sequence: TGTGCCAGCAGTGAGACGAGGGCCTACGAGCAGTACTTC.